The 19 T cell receptor beta chains in this list originate from one sample, sequenced in a study of blood T cell repertoires in COVID-19. Data came from immunoSEQ multiplex PCR; TCRdb stores just in-frame clones and leaves some out. This sample has about 230,000 clones, with 80% to 85% found just once. Material: peripheral blood. These receptors were taken from a middle-aged man with acute or convalescent COVID-19.

The chain carries TRBV6-2 or TRBV6-3 and TRBJ1-1, with TRBD1 identical over 10 bases. CDR1 is MNHEY, CDR2 SVGEGT, per germline. CDR3 length equals 14 residues. V was pared by 5 bases and J by 4 bases, with 4 bases of the junction left unmatched. The CDR3 spells CASSTRTGGTEAFF. DNA for the CDR3: TGTGCCAGCAGTACTAGGACAGGGGGCACTGAAGCTTTCTTT.

V usage is TRBV5-1 and J usage is TRBJ1-1; no clear D. Deletions cut 0 bases from V and 1 base from J, with 10 bases between. CDR3 length: 15 amino acids. Germline V gene sequence: CDR1 SGHRS, CDR2 YFSETQ. The CDR3 bases are TGCGCCAGCAGCTTGGAAATAAGCGGGAACACTGAAGCTTTCTTT. Protein sequence: CASSLEISGNTEAFF.

This sequence joins TRBV6-1 and TRBJ1-2, with D possibly TRBD1 on 5 matching bases. The germline V gene encodes CDR1 MNHNS and CDR2 SASEGT. The CDR3 contains 11 residues. V shed 8 bases and J shed 6 bases, with 10 bases lying between them. The CDR3 coding sequence is TGTGCCAGCTCGGGGGGGGATGGCTACACCTTC. This sequence encodes CASSGGDGYTF.

The chain links TRBV7-2 to TRBJ2-2, with 7 bases matching TRBD2. Trimming at V came to 2 bases and at J to 5 bases, leaving 5 bases not matched to a gene. Germline CDR1 reads SGHTA; CDR2 reads FQGNSA. This CDR3 region has 15 residues. CDR3 protein: CASSLSGRGTGELFF. The CDR3 DNA reads TGTGCCAGCAGCTTAAGTGGGAGGGGAACCGGGGAGCTGTTTTTT.

V usage is TRBV6-5 and J usage is TRBJ1-1; 8 bases line up with TRBD1. This CDR3 contains 14 residues. Germline V lookup: CDR1 MNHEY, CDR2 SVGAGI. Trimming took 11 bases from V and 0 from J; bases not matched to a gene: 8. CDR3 nucleotides: TGTGCCTCCAGGGCAGGGGGCATGAACACTGAAGCTTTCTTT. Its protein is CASRAGGMNTEAFF.

The chain recombines TRBV6-1 with TRBJ1-2; D not resolved. Germline V lookup: CDR1 MNHNS, CDR2 SASEGT. This CDR3 has 13 residues. Trimming took 3 bases from V and 5 from J, leaving 10 bases between them. CDR3 sequence: CASSDIRFYGYTF. In nucleotides, the CDR3 is TGTGCCAGCAGTGATATCAGGTTTTATGGCTACACCTTC.

The chain couples TRBV18 to TRBJ2-3; no reliable D call. V lost 5 bases and J lost 0, with 9 bases in between. Germline V CDR1 and CDR2: KGHSH, LQKENI. The CDR3 loop spans 14 amino acids. Here the CDR3 reads CASSGLSSTDTQYF. The CDR3, as DNA: TGTGCCAGCTCAGGGCTCAGTAGCACAGATACGCAGTATTTT.

The CDR3, as DNA: TGTGCCAGCAGCAAACAAATTAGGGGGCGGTATGGCTACACCTTC. Protein product: CASSKQIRGRYGYTF. V gene TRBV21-1 combines with J gene TRBJ1-2; the D call in the table, TRBD1, was not verified against the DNA. TRBV21-1 is recorded as a pseudogene. This CDR3 has 15 amino acids.

This sequence joins TRBV5-4 and TRBJ1-1; 11 bases agree with TRBD1. The germline gives CDR1 SGHNT, CDR2 YYREEE (reference sequence). The CDR3 consists of 16 residues. Losses at the gene ends were 0 bases for V and 3 bases for J; bases not matched to a gene: 4. The CDR3 protein is CASSLGGQGAYTEAFF. CDR3 coding DNA: TGTGCCAGCAGCTTGGGAGGACAGGGGGCATACACTGAAGCTTTCTTT.

The chain employs TRBV7-2 and TRBJ1-6; D might be TRBD1 (6 bases). The V gene's germline CDR1 is SGHTA and CDR2 FQGNSA. The CDR3 extends over 14 amino acids. V lost 2 bases and J lost 7, with 9 bases in between. The CDR3 loop is CASSLWQGNSPLHF. The DNA of the CDR3 is TGTGCCAGCAGCTTATGGCAGGGGAATTCACCCCTCCACTTT.

The V and J genes are TRBV5-1 and TRBJ1-1; TRBD1 agrees at 9 bases. This CDR3 contains 13 residues. V lost 4 bases to trimming and J lost 5 bases; unmatched junction nucleotides: 3. The germline CDR1 and CDR2 sequences are SGHRS and YFSETQ. CDR3 residues: CASSPDRGTEAFF. CDR3 coding DNA: TGCGCCAGCAGCCCGGACAGGGGAACTGAAGCTTTCTTT. Drawing the rest from reference TRBV5-1 and TRBJ1-1, the complete variable domain is KAGVTQTPRYLIKTRGQQVTLSCSPISGHRSVSWYQQTPGQGLQFLFEYFSETQRNKGNFPGRFSGRQFSNSRSEMNVSTLELGDSALYLCASSPDRGTEAFFGQGTRLTVV.

This rearrangement joins TRBV29-1 to TRBJ2-7, with D perhaps TRBD2 (6 bases). Germline CDR1 reads SQVTM; CDR2 reads ANQGSEA. The CDR3 spans 13 residues. V was pared by 5 bases and J by 4 bases, with 15 bases between. The CDR3 here is CSVNQGRDYEQYF. The CDR3 bases are TGCAGCGTTAACCAAGGGCGGGATTACGAGCAGTACTTC.

The rearrangement links TRBV6-5 to TRBJ2-5; TRBD2 matches 13 bases. Unmatched junction bases numbered 11, after V lost 9 bases and J lost 7 bases. Germline CDR1 and CDR2: MNHEY and SVGAGI. The CDR3 has 15 amino acids. CDR3 residues: CASGLAGVGGATQYF. The CDR3 nucleotides are TGTGCCAGTGGACTAGCGGGAGTCGGTGGAGCGACCCAGTACTTC.

V gene TRBV14 combines with J gene TRBJ1-2; 7 nucleotides line up with TRBD1. The germline CDR1 and CDR2 sequences are SGHDN and FVKESK. The CDR3 has 15 residues. Trimming removed 1 base from V and 4 bases from J; junction bases left unmatched: 6. The CDR3 DNA reads as TGTGCCAGCAGCCAAGGAGCAGGGGGTGGCTATGGCTACACCTTC. Amino acid sequence: CASSQGAGGGYGYTF. Combining the CDR3 with reference TRBV14 and TRBJ1-2 gives the whole variable domain EAGVTQFPSHSVIEKGQTVTLRCDPISGHDNLYWYRRVMGKEIKFLLHFVKESKQDESGMPNNRFLAERTGGTYSTLKVQPAELEDSGVYFCASSQGAGGGYGYTFGSGTRLTVV.

The chain has TRBV2 and TRBJ2-2; 9 positions match TRBD2. V shed 5 bases and J 4 bases; nucleotides not matched to a gene: 5. CDR1 is SNHLY, CDR2 FYNNEI, per germline. The CDR3 sequence is 15 residues long. The CDR3: CASSWAGGVTGELFF. The CDR3 DNA reads TGTGCCAGCAGTTGGGCGGGAGGGGTCACCGGGGAGCTGTTTTTT.

In the case of this clone: A junction boundary mismatches the germline segment, possibly from a read error. The gene calls are TRBV11-2 and TRBJ2-5, with D possibly matching TRBD2 (5 bases). This CDR3 region has 14 residues. Germline V lookup: CDR1 SGHAT, CDR2 FQNNGV. The CDR3 reads CASSPGNLQGTQYF. CDR3 coding DNA: TGTGCCAGCAGCCCGGGAAACCTGCAAGGGACCCAGTACTTC.

The chain employs TRBV2 and TRBJ2-1, with a weak D call TRBD1 (5 bases). Trimming cost V 7 bases and J 5 bases, with 15 bases left between them. Germline V gene sequence: CDR1 SNHLY, CDR2 FYNNEI. CDR3 length: 14 residues. The CDR3 nucleotides are TGTGCCAGCAATCCAGGGTTTCTAGACAATGAGCAGTTCTTC. Its translation is CASNPGFLDNEQFF.

V usage is TRBV5-5 and J usage is TRBJ1-5; the D gene is possibly TRBD1 (6 bases). V lost 0 bases and J 6 bases, leaving 10 bases between the germline ends. This CDR3 contains 14 residues. The germline V gene encodes CDR1 SGHKS and CDR2 YYEKEE (reference sequence). The CDR3 coding sequence is TGTGCCAGCAGCTTGGCAGGGGTAGTTCAGCCCCAGCATTTT. This encodes CASSLAGVVQPQHF.

V is TRBV4-2 and J is TRBJ1-2, with no clear D. Per the germline V gene, CDR1 is LGHNA and CDR2 is YNFKEQ. The V end was cut by 0 bases, the J end by 2 bases, with 10 bases between. There are 15 residues in the CDR3. The CDR3 reads CASSQEGSSNYGYTF. The CDR3 DNA is TGTGCCAGCAGCCAAGAAGGGAGCTCCAACTATGGCTACACCTTC.